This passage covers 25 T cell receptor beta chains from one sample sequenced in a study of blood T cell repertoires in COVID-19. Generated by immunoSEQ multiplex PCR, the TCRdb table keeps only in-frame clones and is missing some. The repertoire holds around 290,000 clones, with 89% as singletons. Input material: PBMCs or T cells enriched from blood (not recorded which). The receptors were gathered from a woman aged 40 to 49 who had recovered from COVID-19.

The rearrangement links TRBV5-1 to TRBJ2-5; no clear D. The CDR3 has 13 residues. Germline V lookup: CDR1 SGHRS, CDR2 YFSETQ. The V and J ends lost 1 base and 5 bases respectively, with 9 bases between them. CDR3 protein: CASSLRVEETQYF. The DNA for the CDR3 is TGCGCCAGCAGCTTGCGAGTGGAGGAGACCCAGTACTTC.

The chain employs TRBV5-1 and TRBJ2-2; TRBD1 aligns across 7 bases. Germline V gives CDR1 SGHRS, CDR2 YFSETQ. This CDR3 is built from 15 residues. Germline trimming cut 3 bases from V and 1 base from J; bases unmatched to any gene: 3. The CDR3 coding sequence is TGCGCCAGCAGCTGGGACAGAGAGAACACCGGGGAGCTGTTTTTT. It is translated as CASSWDRENTGELFF.

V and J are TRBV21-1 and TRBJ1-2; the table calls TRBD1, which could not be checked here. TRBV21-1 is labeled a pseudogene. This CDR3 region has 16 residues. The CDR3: CASSKPSVRDRDGYTF. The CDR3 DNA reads TGTGCCAGCAGCAAACCCTCAGTCCGGGACAGGGATGGCTACACCTTC.

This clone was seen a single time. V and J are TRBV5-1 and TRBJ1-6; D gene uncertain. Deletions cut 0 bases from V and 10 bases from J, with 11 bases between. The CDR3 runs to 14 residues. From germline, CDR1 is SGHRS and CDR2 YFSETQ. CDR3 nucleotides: TGCGCCAGCAGCTTGGAGACAAGTAGATCACCCCTCCACTTT. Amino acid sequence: CASSLETSRSPLHF. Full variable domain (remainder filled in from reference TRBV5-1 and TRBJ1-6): KAGVTQTPRYLIKTRGQQVTLSCSPISGHRSVSWYQQTPGQGLQFLFEYFSETQRNKGNFPGRFSGRQFSNSRSEMNVSTLELGDSALYLCASSLETSRSPLHFGNGTRLTVT.

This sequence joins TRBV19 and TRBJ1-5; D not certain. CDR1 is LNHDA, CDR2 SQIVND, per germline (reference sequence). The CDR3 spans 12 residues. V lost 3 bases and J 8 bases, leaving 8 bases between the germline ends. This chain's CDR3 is CASSMFGEPQHF. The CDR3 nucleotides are TGTGCCAGTAGTATGTTCGGGGAGCCCCAGCATTTT.

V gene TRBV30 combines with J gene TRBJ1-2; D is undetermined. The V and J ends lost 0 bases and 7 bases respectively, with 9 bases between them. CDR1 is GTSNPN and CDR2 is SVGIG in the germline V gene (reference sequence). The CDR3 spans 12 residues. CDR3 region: CAWSVTPSGYTF. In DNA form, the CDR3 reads TGTGCCTGGAGTGTAACCCCCAGTGGCTACACCTTC.

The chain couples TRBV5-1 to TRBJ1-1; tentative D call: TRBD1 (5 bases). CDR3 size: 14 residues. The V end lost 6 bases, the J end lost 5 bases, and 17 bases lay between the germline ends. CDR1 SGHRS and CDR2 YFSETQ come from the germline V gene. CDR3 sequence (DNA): TGCGCCAGCACCATGAGCGGGACTAAGACTGAAGCTTTCTTT. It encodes CASTMSGTKTEAFF.

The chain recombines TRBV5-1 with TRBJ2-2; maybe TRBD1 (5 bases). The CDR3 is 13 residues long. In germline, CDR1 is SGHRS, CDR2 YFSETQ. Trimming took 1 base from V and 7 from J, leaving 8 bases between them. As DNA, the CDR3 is TGCGCCAGCAGCTTGCAGGGATTCGGGGAGCTGTTTTTT. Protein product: CASSLQGFGELFF.

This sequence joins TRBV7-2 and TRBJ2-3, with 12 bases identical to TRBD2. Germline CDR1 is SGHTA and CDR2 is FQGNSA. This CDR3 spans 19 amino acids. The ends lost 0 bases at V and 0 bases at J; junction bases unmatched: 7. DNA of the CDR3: TGTGCCAGCAGCTTAGCGAAGGGACTAGCGGGTCTGAGCACAGATACGCAGTATTTT. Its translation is CASSLAKGLAGLSTDTQYF.

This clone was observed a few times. The CDR3 DNA is TGTGCCAGCAGCCTCCGGGGATACTCTGGAAACACCATATATTTT. Translated: CASSLRGYSGNTIYF. The rearrangement uses TRBV9 and TRBJ1-3, with unresolved D. The CDR3 is 15 residues long. CDR1 and CDR2 from the germline V gene are SGDLS and YYNGEE. V lost 4 bases and J lost 0, with 11 bases in between.

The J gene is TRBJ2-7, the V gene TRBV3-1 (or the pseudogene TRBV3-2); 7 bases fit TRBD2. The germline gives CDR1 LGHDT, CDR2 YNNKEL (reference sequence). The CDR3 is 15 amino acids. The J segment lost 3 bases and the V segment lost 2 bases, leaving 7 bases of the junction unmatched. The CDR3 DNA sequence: TGTGCCAGCAGCCAAATGGCGGGAGCCCACTACGAGCAGTACTTC. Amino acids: CASSQMAGAHYEQYF.

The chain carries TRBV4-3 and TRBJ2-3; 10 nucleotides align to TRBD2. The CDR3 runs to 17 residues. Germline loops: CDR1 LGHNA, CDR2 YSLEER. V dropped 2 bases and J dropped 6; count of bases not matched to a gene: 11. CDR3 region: CASSQRVIAGGLDTQYF. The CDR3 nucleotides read TGCGCCAGCAGCCAAAGGGTTATAGCGGGAGGTTTGGATACGCAGTATTTT.

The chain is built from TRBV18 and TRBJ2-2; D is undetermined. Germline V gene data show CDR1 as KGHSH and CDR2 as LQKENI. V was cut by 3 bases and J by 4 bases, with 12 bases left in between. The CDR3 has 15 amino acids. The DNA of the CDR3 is TGTGCCAGCTCACCCCTCTCGGTCGTCACCGGGGAGCTGTTTTTT. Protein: CASSPLSVVTGELFF.

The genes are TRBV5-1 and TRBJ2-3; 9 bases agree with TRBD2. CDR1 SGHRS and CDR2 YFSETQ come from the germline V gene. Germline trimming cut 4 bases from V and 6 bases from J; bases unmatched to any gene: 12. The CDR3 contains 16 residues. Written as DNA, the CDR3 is TGCGCCAGCAGCGTCACCCATAGCGGGAGAGGTGATACGCAGTATTTT. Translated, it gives CASSVTHSGRGDTQYF.

CDR3 DNA sequence: TGTGCCAGCAGCTTGGATCCTAGCACAGATACGCAGTATTTT. Amino acids: CASSLDPSTDTQYF. The V call is TRBV5-4, the J call TRBJ2-3; no firm D call. The germline V gene encodes CDR1 SGHNT and CDR2 YYREEE (reference sequence). The CDR3 runs 14 residues. The V and J ends lost 0 bases and 0 bases respectively, with 5 bases between them.

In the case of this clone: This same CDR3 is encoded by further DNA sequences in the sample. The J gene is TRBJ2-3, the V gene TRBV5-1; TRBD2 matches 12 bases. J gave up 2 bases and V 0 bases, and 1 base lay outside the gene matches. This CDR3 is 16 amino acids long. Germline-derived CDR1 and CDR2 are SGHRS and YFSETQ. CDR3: CASSLGLAGDTDTQYF. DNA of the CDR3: TGCGCCAGCAGCTTGGGACTAGCGGGAGACACAGATACGCAGTATTTT.

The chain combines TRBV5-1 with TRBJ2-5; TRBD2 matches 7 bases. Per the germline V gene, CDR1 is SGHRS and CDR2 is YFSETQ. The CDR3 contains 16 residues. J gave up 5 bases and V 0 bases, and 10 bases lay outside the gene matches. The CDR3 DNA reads TGCGCCAGCAGCTTGGGACCATTCGGGGGGACGGAGACCCAGTACTTC. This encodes CASSLGPFGGTETQYF.

This CDR3 is CASSIILRTGHRETQYF. The CDR3 nucleotides read TGTGCCAGCAGTATAATCCTGAGGACAGGGCATAGAGAGACCCAGTACTTC. The chain recombines TRBV21-1 with TRBJ2-5; TRBD1, the D gene given by the table, was not confirmed from the DNA. TRBV21-1 is listed as a pseudogene. The CDR3 has 17 residues.

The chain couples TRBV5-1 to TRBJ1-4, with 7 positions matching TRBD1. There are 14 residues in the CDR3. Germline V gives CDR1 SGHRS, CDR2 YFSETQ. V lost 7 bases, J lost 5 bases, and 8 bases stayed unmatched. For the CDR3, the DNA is TGCGCCAGCGGGGAAGGGACAGCGAATGAAAAACTGTTTTTT. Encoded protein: CASGEGTANEKLFF.

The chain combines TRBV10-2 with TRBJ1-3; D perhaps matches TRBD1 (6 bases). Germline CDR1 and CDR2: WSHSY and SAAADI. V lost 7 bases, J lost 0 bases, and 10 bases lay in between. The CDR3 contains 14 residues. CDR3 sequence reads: CASKDRISGNTIYF. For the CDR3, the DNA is TGCGCCAGCAAGGACAGAATCTCTGGAAACACCATATATTTT.

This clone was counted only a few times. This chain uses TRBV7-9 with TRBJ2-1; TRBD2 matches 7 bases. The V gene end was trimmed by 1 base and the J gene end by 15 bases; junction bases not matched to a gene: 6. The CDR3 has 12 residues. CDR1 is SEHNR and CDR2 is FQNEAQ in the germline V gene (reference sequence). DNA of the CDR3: TGTGCCAGCAGCTTAGAGGCGGGAGAACGGTTCTTC. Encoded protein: CASSLEAGERFF.

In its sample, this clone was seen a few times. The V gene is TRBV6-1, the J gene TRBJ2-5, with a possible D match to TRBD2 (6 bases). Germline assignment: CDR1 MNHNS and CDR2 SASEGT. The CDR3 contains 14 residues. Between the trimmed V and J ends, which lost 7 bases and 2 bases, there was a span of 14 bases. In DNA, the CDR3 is TGTGCCAGCACTCCTACTAGCACGCAAGAGACCCAGTACTTC. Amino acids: CASTPTSTQETQYF.

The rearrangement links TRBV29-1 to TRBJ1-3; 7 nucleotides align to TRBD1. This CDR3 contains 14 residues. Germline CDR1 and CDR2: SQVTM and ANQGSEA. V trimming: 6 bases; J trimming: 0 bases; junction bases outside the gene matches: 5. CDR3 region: CSVWDRPSGNTIYF. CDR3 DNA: TGCAGCGTCTGGGACAGACCCTCTGGAAACACCATATATTTT.

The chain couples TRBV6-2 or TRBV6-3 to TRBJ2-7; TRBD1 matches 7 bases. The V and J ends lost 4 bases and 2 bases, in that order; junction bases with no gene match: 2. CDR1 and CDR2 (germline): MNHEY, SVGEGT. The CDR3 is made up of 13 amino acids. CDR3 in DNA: TGTGCCAGCAGTTGGGGACAGACCTACGAGCAGTACTTC. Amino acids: CASSWGQTYEQYF.

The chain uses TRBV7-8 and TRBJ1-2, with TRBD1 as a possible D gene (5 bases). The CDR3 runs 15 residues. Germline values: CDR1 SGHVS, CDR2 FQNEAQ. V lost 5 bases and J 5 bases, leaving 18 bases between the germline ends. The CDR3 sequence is CASSPRGTGGYGYTF. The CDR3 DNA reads TGTGCCAGCAGCCCTAGAGGCACAGGCGGATATGGCTACACCTTC.